What follows describes a single TCR beta chain. The antigen is unknown. This record belongs to a study of cytomegalovirus exposure and HLA in healthy donors. The PCR had 60 Vbeta and 13 Jbeta primers. Repertoires were generated with immunoSEQ multiplex PCR, while TCRdb's copy carries only in-frame clones and drops some. This sample has about 170,000 clones; over 65% occur once, and the top ten carry approximately 1.5%. Whole-study results and caveats: More clonal expansion characterized HLA-associated TCR beta chains than equally common others in a later analysis.

V was cut by 1 base and J by 5 bases, with 17 bases left in between. Germline V CDR1 and CDR2: MNHEY, SMNVEV (reference sequence). The length of the CDR3 is 16 residues. Despite likely unrecorded immune exposures, the donors were nominally healthy at the time of sampling. What was sequenced was PBMCs. The chain joins TRBV27 to TRBJ2-5; weak D call: TRBD2 (5 bases). This receptor was taken from a woman aged 25 to 39 in good health and CMV-seropositive. CDR3 region: CASSLFGTRTGETQYF. The CDR3, as DNA: TGTGCCAGCAGTTTATTCGGAACTAGGACGGGGGAGACCCAGTACTTC.